Presented here are 19 T cell receptor beta chains from one specimen sequenced in a study of shared clonotypes between healthy human individuals. Only in-frame clones appear in the TCRdb table, and some are missing; sequencing was by immunoSEQ multiplex PCR. The data contain 450,000 to 500,000 clones, roughly 80% of them seen just once; the ten biggest clones take up roughly 13%. Sequencing used PBMCs. These receptors came from a woman in her thirties or forties in good health. Some clones in this sample may be carry-over from other donors' samples.

The CDR3 reads CASSLQGPGYSYEQYF. DNA for the CDR3: TGTGCCAGCAGCCTACAGGGACCAGGGTACTCCTACGAGCAGTACTTC. The chain uses TRBV27 and TRBJ2-7, with D possibly being TRBD1 (6 bases). The CDR3 is made up of 16 amino acids. V dropped 6 bases and J dropped 0 bases, with 18 bases sitting between them. Germline lookup yields CDR1 MNHEY and CDR2 SMNVEV (reference sequence).

The V and J genes are TRBV7-9 and TRBJ2-5; D is uncertain. The V end lost 7 bases, the J end lost 6 bases, and 12 bases lay between the germline ends. The CDR3 covers 12 residues. Germline V gene lookup returns CDR1 SEHNR and CDR2 FQNEAQ (reference sequence). CDR3 residues: CASNPSGKTQYF. The CDR3 nucleotides are TGTGCCAGCAACCCTTCCGGAAAGACCCAGTACTTC.

V gene TRBV30 combines with J gene TRBJ1-1; D is possibly TRBD1 (6 bases). Trimming stripped 1 base from V and 1 base from J, with 7 bases between. The CDR3 covers 13 residues. In germline, CDR1 is GTSNPN, CDR2 SVGIG (reference sequence). The chain's CDR3 is CAWSARGNTEAFF. The CDR3 nucleotides are TGTGCCTGGAGTGCCAGGGGGAACACTGAAGCTTTCTTT.

In the case of this clone: Other nucleotide sequences in the sample specify the same CDR3. V usage is TRBV5-1 and J usage is TRBJ1-1; 10 nucleotides match TRBD1. J lost 4 bases, V lost 0 bases, and 0 bases had no gene match. The CDR3 is 14 amino acids. The V gene's germline CDR1 is SGHRS and CDR2 YFSETQ. CDR3 in amino acids: CASSLGQGATEAFF. Here the CDR3 DNA reads TGCGCCAGCAGCTTGGGACAGGGGGCCACTGAAGCTTTCTTT.

The chain joins TRBV7-3 to TRBJ2-1; TRBD2 is a possible D gene (6 bases). Per the germline V gene, CDR1 is SGHTA and CDR2 is FQGTGA. Trimming cost V 4 bases and J 5 bases, with 12 bases left between them. The CDR3 has 14 residues. The DNA of the CDR3 is TGTGCCAGCAGCTCGAAGCGGGCTAACAATGAGCAGTTCTTC. Amino acids: CASSSKRANNEQFF.

Note on this clone: The sample carries other DNA sequences with the same CDR3. The chain uses TRBV7-9 and TRBJ2-7; D gene uncertain. The CDR3 sequence is 15 residues long. V was clipped by 5 bases and J by 0 bases, with 14 bases between them. The V gene's germline CDR1 is SEHNR and CDR2 FQNEAQ (reference sequence). This chain's CDR3 is CASSLGPMSSYEQYF. The CDR3 DNA reads TGTGCCAGCAGCCTAGGACCTATGAGCTCCTACGAGCAGTACTTC.

The chain carries TRBV7-9 and TRBJ2-7; tentatively, D is TRBD1 (6 bases). Trimming took off 3 bases at V and 6 bases at J, with 12 bases between the two ends. The CDR3 is 13 residues long. Germline values: CDR1 SEHNR, CDR2 FQNEAQ (reference sequence). The CDR3 reads CASSFGSRGEQYF. Here the CDR3 DNA reads TGTGCCAGCAGCTTCGGGTCCAGGGGCGAGCAGTACTTC.

V gene TRBV19 combines with J gene TRBJ2-5, with 8 bases identical to TRBD1. Germline CDR1 reads LNHDA; CDR2 reads SQIVND (reference sequence). The CDR3 is 15 amino acids. The V gene end was trimmed by 7 bases and the J gene end by 4 bases; junction bases not matched to a gene: 11. CDR3 loop: CASNPGTGVGETQYF. Written as DNA, the CDR3 is TGTGCCAGTAACCCTGGGACAGGCGTCGGAGAGACCCAGTACTTC.

The CDR3: CASSQGAEGYTF. As DNA, the CDR3 is TGTGCCAGCAGCCAGGGGGCAGAAGGCTACACCTTC. This chain uses TRBV28 with TRBJ1-2; 8 nucleotides match TRBD1. With 6 bases clipped from V and 8 bases from J, the junction kept 5 bases outside the gene matches. This CDR3 is built from 12 residues. The germline V gene encodes CDR1 MDHEN and CDR2 SYDVKM.

The chain has TRBV28 and TRBJ2-7; 10 nucleotides agree with TRBD1. Germline V CDR1 and CDR2: MDHEN, SYDVKM. Unmatched junction bases numbered 8, after V lost 8 bases and J lost 7 bases. The CDR3 extends over 13 amino acids. The DNA of the CDR3 is TGTGCCAGCGGCGGGACAGGGGCGTGGGAGCAGTACTTC. Its protein product is CASGGTGAWEQYF.

This chain uses TRBV10-3 with TRBJ1-2; the D gene is possibly TRBD1 (5 bases). The CDR3 consists of 13 residues. V dropped 10 bases and J dropped 1 base, with 13 bases sitting between them. Per the germline V gene, CDR1 is ENHRY and CDR2 is SYGVKD. Here the CDR3 reads CATLDSLNYGYTF. The DNA for the CDR3 is TGTGCCACGCTCGACAGCCTTAACTATGGCTACACCTTC.

The chain has TRBV28 and TRBJ1-5; D not certain. This CDR3 spans 17 amino acids. Germline values: CDR1 MDHEN, CDR2 SYDVKM. Trimming removed 1 base from V and 5 bases from J, with 18 bases in between. CDR3 in DNA: TGTGCCAGCAGTTTATTTTGGGTATCGGTGGGGTATCAGCCCCAGCATTTT. Its protein is CASSLFWVSVGYQPQHF.

The genes are TRBV7-9 and TRBJ2-7, with D possibly TRBD2 on 6 matching bases. This CDR3 region has 15 residues. The germline V gene has CDR1 SEHNR and CDR2 FQNEAQ (reference sequence). V was cut by 5 bases and J by 3 bases, with 17 bases left in between. The CDR3, as DNA: TGTGCCAGCAGCGCAACGGGAGTCGGTCTCTACGAGCAGTACTTC. It specifies CASSATGVGLYEQYF.

This clone has a single count. This chain uses TRBV6-6 with TRBJ1-3; 7 bases line up with TRBD1. CDR3 length: 16 residues. J lost 5 bases, V lost 0 bases, and 7 bases had no gene match. Germline CDR1 and CDR2: MNHNY and SVGAGI (reference sequence). The CDR3, as DNA: TGTGCCAGCAGTTACTCGGGGCAGGGGGGTCGAAACACCATATATTTT. Its translation: CASSYSGQGGRNTIYF.

The rearrangement links TRBV29-1 to TRBJ2-3; 12 positions agree with TRBD2. Trimming removed 8 bases from V and 5 bases from J; junction bases left unmatched: 8. This CDR3 comprises 14 residues. Germline-derived CDR1 and CDR2 are SQVTM and ANQGSEA. The CDR3 here is CSTSSGRAGDTQYF. The CDR3 nucleotides are TGCAGCACTTCTAGCGGGAGGGCAGGAGATACGCAGTATTTT.

As regards this clone: This could be a read error, since a much larger clone is one nucleotide away. This sample also contains other DNA sequences that code for the same CDR3. The chain recombines TRBV27 with TRBJ2-7; 13 bases fit TRBD2. Germline assignment: CDR1 MNHEY and CDR2 SMNVEV (reference sequence). CDR3 size: 16 residues. This CDR3 reads CASSRGLAGMSYEQYF. CDR3 DNA sequence: TGTGCTAGCTCCCGGGGACTAGCGGGAATGAGCTACGAGCAGTACTTC.

The rearrangement uses TRBV28 and TRBJ2-1, with 11 positions matching TRBD2. From germline, CDR1 is MDHEN and CDR2 SYDVKM. The J segment lost 4 bases and the V segment lost 10 bases, leaving 9 bases of the junction unmatched. This CDR3 spans 15 amino acids. CDR3 loop: CATSRGTSGYNEQFF. For the CDR3, the DNA is TGTGCCACCTCAAGGGGGACTAGCGGTTACAATGAGCAGTTCTTC.

The chain combines TRBV12-2 with TRBJ2-7; the tabulated D call, TRBD2, remains unverified against the DNA. TRBV12-2 is a pseudogene locus. The CDR3 has 17 amino acids. The DNA of the CDR3 is TGTGCAAGTCGCTTCCGGCTAGCGGGAGGCCGATTCCACGAGCAGTACTTC. As protein: CASRFRLAGGRFHEQYF.

The chain combines TRBV7-2 with TRBJ1-5; 11 bases are shared with TRBD1. CDR1 and CDR2 from the germline V gene are SGHTA and FQGNSA. J lost 4 bases, V lost 5 bases, and 4 bases had no gene match. This CDR3 contains 15 residues. CDR3 loop: CASSLGQGENQPQHF. The CDR3 DNA reads as TGTGCCAGCAGCCTGGGACAGGGGGAGAATCAGCCCCAGCATTTT.